One and the same sample provided the 29 T cell receptor beta chains below, sequenced in a study of metastatic and nonmetastatic thyroid tumors. No patient had received any treatment before thyroid surgery. Via MiXCR, TCRdb re-called the PCR reads. The sample includes around 36,000 clones, approximately 32% of them seen just once. Specimen: blood. Receptors originate from a female donor with papillary thyroid cancer or a benign thyroid nodule (not recorded which). Some clones in this sample may be carry-over from other donors' samples.

This clone is deemed medium-sized. The J gene is TRBJ2-7, the V gene TRBV10-3, with TRBD2 as a possible D gene (6 bases). V dropped 10 bases and J dropped 0 bases, with 22 bases sitting between them. Germline values: CDR1 ENHRY, CDR2 SYGVKD. The CDR3 length is 16 residues. The CDR3 DNA reads TGTGCCACCTGGGGGTCGGGGGAGTTCTCCTCCTACGAGCAGTACTTC. Encoded protein: CATWGSGEFSSYEQYF.

This clone was seen ten or more times. The J gene is TRBJ1-5, the V gene TRBV28; D ambiguous. CDR1 MDHEN and CDR2 SYDVKM come from the germline V gene. CDR3 size: 16 residues. V was cut by 5 bases and J by 6 bases, with 20 bases left in between. DNA for the CDR3: TGTGCCAGCAGTCCCCCGCATCTTAAGAGGGTTCAGCCCCAGCATTTT. Amino acids: CASSPPHLKRVQPQHF.

The CDR3 DNA follows: TGCAGTGCTAGGTTAGCGGGGTGGGGTGAGCAGTACTTC. This gives the protein CSARLAGWGEQYF. The chain employs TRBV20-1 and TRBJ2-7; 8 nucleotides agree with TRBD2. V dropped 3 bases and J dropped 7; count of bases not matched to a gene: 8. Germline-derived CDR1 and CDR2 are DFQATT and SNEGSKA (reference sequence). This CDR3 has 13 amino acids.

This clone has at least ten counts. This could be a read error, since a much larger clone is one nucleotide away. Other nucleotide sequences from this sample produce the same CDR3. J is TRBJ1-6 and V is TRBV9; 7 bases map to TRBD1. The CDR3 covers 17 residues. Germline V lookup: CDR1 SGDLS, CDR2 YYNGEE. The J segment lost 8 bases and the V segment lost 2 bases, leaving 13 bases of the junction unmatched. The CDR3 DNA follows: TGTGCCAGCAGCGTTGTTCTTCGGCAGGGGGGGGATTCACCCCTCCACTTT. Its translation: CASSVVLRQGGDSPLHF.

This clone was detected ten times or more. The rearrangement joins TRBV29-1 to TRBJ2-5; D is possibly TRBD2 (5 bases). The CDR3 spans 14 residues. CDR1 and CDR2 (germline): SQVTM, ANQGSEA. Deletions cut 4 bases from V and 1 base from J, with 13 bases between. The CDR3 region is CSVVFGEPQETQYF. In DNA, the CDR3 is TGCAGCGTTGTTTTCGGGGAACCCCAAGAGACCCAGTACTTC.

There are many counts of this clone. The chain employs TRBV10-3 and TRBJ2-7; 9 bases map to TRBD2. V gave up 5 bases and J gave up 4 bases; unmatched junction bases: 9. Germline lookup yields CDR1 ENHRY and CDR2 SYGVKD. The CDR3 sequence is 15 residues long. Here the CDR3 DNA reads TGTGCCATCAGTACCGGATCTAGCGGGACATACGAGCAGTACTTC. Translating gives CAISTGSSGTYEQYF.

This clone was found a few times. The chain employs TRBV7-8 and TRBJ2-7; tentative D call: TRBD2 (11 bases). Germline CDR1 reads SGHVS; CDR2 reads FQNEAQ. With 5 bases removed from V and 3 bases from J, the gap between germline ends came to 26 bases. The CDR3 is 18 amino acids. The CDR3, as DNA: TGTGCCAGCAGCCAAGGGACAGGGGCGCTAGCGGGGGGCTACGAGCAGTACTTC. As protein: CASSQGTGALAGGYEQYF.

This clone was seen repeatedly, ten times or more. The chain links TRBV7-9 to TRBJ2-7; no definite D call. CDR1 and CDR2 from the germline V gene are SEHNR and FQNEAQ (reference sequence). The CDR3 is made up of 11 amino acids. V was shortened by 5 bases and J by 4 bases, with 6 bases between the two germline ends. CDR3 coding DNA: TGTGCCAGCAGCCGCGTTTACGAGCAGTACTTC. The encoded protein is CASSRVYEQYF.

The chain carries TRBV6-8 and TRBJ2-1; 9 bases line up with TRBD1. The CDR3 contains 14 residues. CDR1 MNHGY and CDR2 SAAAGT come from the germline V gene. After removal of 11 bases from V and 7 bases from J, the junction contained 12 bases not matched to a gene. The CDR3 sequence is CADRGTGWWNEQFF. In DNA form, the CDR3 reads TGTGCCGACCGGGGGACAGGGTGGTGGAATGAGCAGTTCTTC.

V gene TRBV4-2 combines with J gene TRBJ1-3; tentative D call: TRBD1 (5 bases). The CDR3 covers 17 residues. Between the trimmed V and J ends, which lost 0 bases and 1 base, there was a span of 13 bases. Germline CDR1 LGHNA, CDR2 YNFKEQ. The CDR3 protein is CASSQDLWGTSGNTIYF. CDR3 sequence (DNA): TGTGCCAGCAGCCAAGATCTTTGGGGGACGTCTGGAAACACCATATATTTT.

This chain links TRBV19 with TRBJ2-1; 9 nucleotides line up with TRBD2. This CDR3 has 14 amino acids. Germline loops: CDR1 LNHDA, CDR2 SQIVND (reference sequence). V lost 5 bases and J lost 5; bases outside the gene matches: 4. The DNA for the CDR3 is TGTGCCAGTAGTTCCTGGACTAGCGACAATGAGCAGTTCTTC. Translation gives CASSSWTSDNEQFF.

This clone was counted at least ten times. The V and J genes are TRBV20-1 and TRBJ2-7; no clear D gene. The V gene's germline CDR1 is DFQATT and CDR2 SNEGSKA (reference sequence). V was trimmed by 6 bases and J by 1 base, leaving 10 bases between them. This CDR3 contains 12 residues. The CDR3 nucleotides are TGCAGTGCACCCGGACGGTCCTACGAGCAGTACTTC. Translated: CSAPGRSYEQYF.

The sample holds many counts of this clone. The chain recombines TRBV28 with TRBJ1-4, with D possibly being TRBD1 (5 bases). Trimming took 5 bases from V and 7 from J, leaving 17 bases between them. Per the germline V gene, CDR1 is MDHEN and CDR2 is SYDVKM. The CDR3 runs to 15 residues. CDR3 coding DNA: TGTGCCAGCAGTCCGAGAGAGGGGAGTAGTGAAAAACTGTTTTTT. Its protein is CASSPREGSSEKLFF.

The J gene is TRBJ1-2, the V gene TRBV28; D is undetermined. In germline, CDR1 is MDHEN, CDR2 SYDVKM. This CDR3 is built from 15 residues. V dropped 4 bases and J dropped 8 bases, with 20 bases sitting between them. The CDR3 sequence: CASSSPRSGNLGYTF. The CDR3 nucleotides are TGTGCCAGCAGTTCACCCCGTTCGGGGAACTTGGGCTACACCTTC.

The J gene is TRBJ2-1, the V gene TRBV5-6, with 14 bases matching TRBD2. The trim removed 5 bases at V and 6 bases at J, leaving 10 bases unmatched. CDR3 size: 17 residues. Germline loops: CDR1 SGHDT, CDR2 YYEEEE. This chain's CDR3 is CASRGLAGGFTVNEQFF. The CDR3 region has the DNA TGTGCCAGCAGAGGACTAGCGGGAGGATTTACAGTCAATGAGCAGTTCTTC.

The genes are TRBV20-1 and TRBJ2-7; 11 bases line up with TRBD2. CDR1 and CDR2 from the germline V gene are DFQATT and SNEGSKA (reference sequence). With V trimmed by 0 bases and J by 3 bases, 7 bases remained unmatched. This CDR3 is built from 16 residues. The CDR3 coding sequence is TGCAGTGCTAGAGAGGCAACTAGCGGGAGTTTCTACGAGCAGTACTTC. Translated, it gives CSAREATSGSFYEQYF.

The rearrangement joins TRBV5-1 to TRBJ2-7; a possible D gene is TRBD1 (6 bases). V lost 0 bases and J 5 bases, leaving 15 bases between the germline ends. The germline CDR1 and CDR2 sequences are SGHRS and YFSETQ. This CDR3 is 15 amino acids long. In DNA form, the CDR3 reads TGCGCCAGCAGCTTGGGTCACAGGGATATCCACGAGCAGTACTTC. Residues: CASSLGHRDIHEQYF.

This clone was recorded at least ten times. This chain's CDR3 is CASSMPYNEQFF. The CDR3 region has the DNA TGTGCCAGTAGTATGCCCTACAATGAGCAGTTCTTC. The chain uses TRBV19 and TRBJ2-1; no definite D call. The CDR3 is 12 residues long. Germline-derived CDR1 and CDR2 are LNHDA and SQIVND (reference sequence). V was pared by 3 bases and J by 2 bases, with 2 bases between.

Ten or more counts support this clone. CDR3 protein: CATVRDSDGYTF. The CDR3, as DNA: TGTGCCACCGTCAGGGACAGTGACGGCTACACCTTC. This sequence joins TRBV10-3 and TRBJ1-2; the match to TRBD1 covers 7 bases. With V trimmed by 10 bases and J by 8 bases, 10 bases remained unmatched. The CDR3 runs 12 residues. CDR1 and CDR2 (germline): ENHRY, SYGVKD.

The chain uses TRBV20-1 and TRBJ1-1; no reliable D call. Trimming cost V 0 bases and J 5 bases, with 10 bases left between them. The CDR3 extends over 13 amino acids. Germline loops: CDR1 DFQATT, CDR2 SNEGSKA (reference sequence). The chain's CDR3 is CSARDSPRTEAFF. CDR3 in DNA: TGCAGTGCTAGAGATAGTCCGAGGACTGAAGCTTTCTTT.

This clone was observed a few times. The V call is TRBV6-5, the J call TRBJ1-2; 7 bases line up with TRBD1. V was pared by 5 bases and J by 2 bases, with 14 bases of the junction left unmatched. Germline CDR1 and CDR2: MNHEY and SVGAGI. CDR3 length equals 17 residues. The CDR3 bases are TGTGCCAGCAGTACCCGAGGGGGGGACAGAATCAACTATGGCTACACCTTC. It specifies CASSTRGGDRINYGYTF.

As concerns this clone: One end of the junction varies from germline; a read error may be responsible. The V and J genes are TRBV2 and TRBJ2-3, with TRBD1 as a possible D gene (6 bases). The CDR3 sequence is 15 residues long. The germline V gene has CDR1 SNHLY and CDR2 FYNNEI. DNA of the CDR3: TGTGCAAGCAGTGCGACGCCGTACTGGACAGATTCGCAGTATTTT. As protein: CASSATPYWTDSQYF.

With respect to this clone: The missing conserved phenylalanine or tryptophan at the end of this CDR3 makes a read error likely. The limits of the CDR3 on the DNA are not certain, so only TCRdb's listed CDR3 is given. The chain is built from TRBV11-1 and TRBJ1-5. Germline V lookup: CDR1 SGHAT, CDR2 FQDESV (reference sequence). The CDR3 has 13 amino acids, counting both end residues. This chain's CDR3 is CASSRTDDQPHHL.

In its sample, this clone was seen many times. The genes are TRBV28 and TRBJ2-1; the D gene is possibly TRBD2 (5 bases). Deletions cut 3 bases from V and 12 bases from J, with 15 bases between. CDR1 is MDHEN and CDR2 is SYDVKM in the germline V gene. The length of the CDR3 is 13 residues. The CDR3 is CASSFGSFAGQFF. CDR3 nucleotide sequence: TGTGCCAGCAGTTTCGGGTCGTTTGCGGGGCAGTTCTTC. Complete variable domain (other parts from reference TRBV28 and TRBJ2-1): DVKVTQSSRYLVKRTGEKVFLECVQDMDHENMFWYRQDPGLGLRLIYFSYDVKMKEKGDIPEGYSVSREKKERFSLILESASTNQTSMYLCASSFGSFAGQFFGPGTRLTVL.

By share of the sample, this clone is medium-sized. V and J are TRBV6-1 and TRBJ2-1, with a weak D call TRBD2 (6 bases). Germline V gene sequence: CDR1 MNHNS, CDR2 SASEGT. The V and J ends lost 8 bases and 8 bases respectively, with 13 bases between them. CDR3 length: 12 amino acids. CDR3 nucleotide sequence: TGTGCCAGCTCTCAGGAGGGGCATGAGCAGTTCTTC. Translation gives CASSQEGHEQFF.

This sequence joins TRBV20-1 and TRBJ2-7, with TRBD1 matching 7 bases. The CDR3 totals 12 residues. Per germline, CDR1 DFQATT and CDR2 SNEGSKA (reference sequence). Trimming removed 6 bases from V and 5 bases from J; junction bases left unmatched: 7. CDR3 coding DNA: TGCAGTGCCCGGACAGGCGCCCACGAGCAGTACTTC. Its protein is CSARTGAHEQYF.

This clone showed up many times. V and J are TRBV6-1 and TRBJ1-1, with TRBD1 as a possible D gene (5 bases). V was pared by 6 bases and J by 0 bases, with 17 bases between. The V gene's germline CDR1 is MNHNS and CDR2 SASEGT. The CDR3 is 16 residues long. DNA for the CDR3: TGTGCCAGCAGCCCCCTCGAATTGACAGTGAACACTGAAGCTTTCTTT. Its translation is CASSPLELTVNTEAFF.

This clone has a count of ten or more. The sample carries other DNA sequences with the same CDR3. The V gene is TRBV4-1, the J gene TRBJ1-2; D remains ambiguous. V was trimmed by 1 base and J by 5 bases, leaving 20 bases between them. The CDR3 has 17 amino acids. From germline, CDR1 is MGHRA and CDR2 YSYEKL. The CDR3 region has the DNA TGCGCCAGCAGCCAAGGACTGTTGAGTCCTGGTGCTTATGGCTACACCTTC. Residues: CASSQGLLSPGAYGYTF.

The sample holds a few counts of this clone. The chain carries TRBV28 and TRBJ2-7, with 7 bases matching TRBD2. The CDR3 sequence is 15 residues long. With V trimmed by 2 bases and J by 1 base, 5 bases remained unmatched. Germline CDR1 reads MDHEN; CDR2 reads SYDVKM. The CDR3 DNA reads as TGTGCCAGCAGTTTACTAGCGGAGATATCCTACGAGCAGTACTTC. Amino acid sequence: CASSLLAEISYEQYF.